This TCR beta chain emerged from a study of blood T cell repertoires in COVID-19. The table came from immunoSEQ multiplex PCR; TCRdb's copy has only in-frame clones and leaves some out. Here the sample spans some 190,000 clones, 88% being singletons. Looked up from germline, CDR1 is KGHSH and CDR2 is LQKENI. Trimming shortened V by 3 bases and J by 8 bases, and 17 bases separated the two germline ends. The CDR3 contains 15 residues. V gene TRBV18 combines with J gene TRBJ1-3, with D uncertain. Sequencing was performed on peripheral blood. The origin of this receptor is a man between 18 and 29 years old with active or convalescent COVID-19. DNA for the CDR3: TGTGCCAGCTCACCTGGGTCCACCGGAGCGGACACCATATATTTT. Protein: CASSPGSTGADTIYF.